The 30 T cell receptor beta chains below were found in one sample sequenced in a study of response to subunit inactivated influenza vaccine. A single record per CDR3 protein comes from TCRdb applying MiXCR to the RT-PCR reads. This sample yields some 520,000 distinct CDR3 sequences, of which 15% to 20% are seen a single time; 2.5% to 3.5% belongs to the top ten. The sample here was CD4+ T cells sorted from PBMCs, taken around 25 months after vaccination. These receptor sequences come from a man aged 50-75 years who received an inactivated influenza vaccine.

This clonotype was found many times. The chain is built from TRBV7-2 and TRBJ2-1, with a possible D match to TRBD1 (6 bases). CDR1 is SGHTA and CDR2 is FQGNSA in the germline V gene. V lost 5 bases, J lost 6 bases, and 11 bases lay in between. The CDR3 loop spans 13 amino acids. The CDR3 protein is CASSRTVRNEQFF. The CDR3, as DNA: TGTGCCAGCAGCCGGACAGTTCGCAATGAGCAGTTCTTC. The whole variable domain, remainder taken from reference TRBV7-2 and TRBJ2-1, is GAGVSQSPSNKVTEKGKDVELRCDPISGHTALYWYRQSLGQGLEFLIYFQGNSAPDKSGLPSDRFSAERTGGSVSTLTIQRTQQEDSAVYLCASSRTVRNEQFFGPGTRLTVL.

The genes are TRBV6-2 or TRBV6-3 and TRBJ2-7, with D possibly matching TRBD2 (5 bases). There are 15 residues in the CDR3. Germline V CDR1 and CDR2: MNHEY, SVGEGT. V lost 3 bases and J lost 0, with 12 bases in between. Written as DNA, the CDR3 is TGTGCCAGCAGTTATAGCCCTAGCAACTCCTACGAGCAGTACTTC. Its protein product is CASSYSPSNSYEQYF.

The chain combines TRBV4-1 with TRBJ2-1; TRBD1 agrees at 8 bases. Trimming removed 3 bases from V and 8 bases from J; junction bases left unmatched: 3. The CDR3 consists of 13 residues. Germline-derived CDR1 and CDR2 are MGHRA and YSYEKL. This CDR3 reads CASSQRQGYEQFF. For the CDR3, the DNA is TGCGCCAGCAGCCAGAGACAGGGGTATGAGCAGTTCTTC.

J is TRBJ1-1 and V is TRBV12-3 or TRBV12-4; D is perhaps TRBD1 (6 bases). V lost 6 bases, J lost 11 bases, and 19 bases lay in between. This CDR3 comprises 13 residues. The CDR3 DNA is TGTGCCAGCAGACTACAGGGCCTCCAGTTGGCTTTCTTT. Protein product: CASRLQGLQLAFF.

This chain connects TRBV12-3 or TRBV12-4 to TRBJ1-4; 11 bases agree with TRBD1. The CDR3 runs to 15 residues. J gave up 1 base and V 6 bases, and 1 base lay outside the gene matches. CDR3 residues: CASRGTGGTNEKLFF. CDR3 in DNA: TGTGCCAGCAGGGGGACAGGGGGAACTAATGAAAAACTGTTTTTT.

The CDR3 spells CASSSQGRSEQYF. Written as DNA, the CDR3 is TGTGCCAGCAGCTCACAGGGCCGGTCCGAGCAGTACTTC. The rearrangement joins TRBV7-9 to TRBJ2-7, with a tentative D call TRBD1 (6 bases). This CDR3 comprises 13 residues. Germline V lookup: CDR1 SEHNR, CDR2 FQNEAQ (reference sequence). The V gene lost 4 bases and the J gene lost 6 bases, with 13 bases spanning the gap.

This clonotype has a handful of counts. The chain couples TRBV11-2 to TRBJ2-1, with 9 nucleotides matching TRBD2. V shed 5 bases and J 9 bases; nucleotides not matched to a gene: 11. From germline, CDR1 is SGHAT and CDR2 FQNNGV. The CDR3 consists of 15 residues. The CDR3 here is CASSLGLASVFEQFF. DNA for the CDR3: TGTGCCAGCAGCCTCGGACTAGCGAGCGTTTTTGAGCAGTTCTTC.

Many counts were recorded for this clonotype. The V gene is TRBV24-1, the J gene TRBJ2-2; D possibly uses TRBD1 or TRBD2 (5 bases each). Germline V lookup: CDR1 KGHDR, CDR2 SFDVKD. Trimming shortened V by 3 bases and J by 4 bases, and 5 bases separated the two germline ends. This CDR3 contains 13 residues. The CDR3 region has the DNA TGTGCCACCAGTGATGGGACCACCGGGGAGCTGTTTTTT. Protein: CATSDGTTGELFF.

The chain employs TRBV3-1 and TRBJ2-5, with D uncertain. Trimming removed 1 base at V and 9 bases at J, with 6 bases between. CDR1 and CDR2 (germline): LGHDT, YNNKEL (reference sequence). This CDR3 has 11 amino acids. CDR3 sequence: CASSQARAQYF. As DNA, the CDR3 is TGTGCCAGCAGCCAAGCCCGGGCCCAGTACTTC.

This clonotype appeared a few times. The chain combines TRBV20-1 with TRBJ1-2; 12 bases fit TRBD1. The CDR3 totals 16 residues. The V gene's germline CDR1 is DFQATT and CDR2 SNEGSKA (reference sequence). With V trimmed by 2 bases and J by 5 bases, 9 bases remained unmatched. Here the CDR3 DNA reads TGCAGTGCTAGAACCGGGGGACAGGGGGCGTTTTATGGCTACACCTTC. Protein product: CSARTGGQGAFYGYTF.

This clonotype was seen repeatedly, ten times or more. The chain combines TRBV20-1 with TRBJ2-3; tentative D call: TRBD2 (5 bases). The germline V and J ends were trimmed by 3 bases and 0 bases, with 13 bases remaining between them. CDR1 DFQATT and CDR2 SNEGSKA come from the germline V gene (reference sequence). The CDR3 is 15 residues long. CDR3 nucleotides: TGCAGTGCTAGTTCGCTAGCAGAGAGCACAGATACGCAGTATTTT. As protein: CSASSLAESTDTQYF.

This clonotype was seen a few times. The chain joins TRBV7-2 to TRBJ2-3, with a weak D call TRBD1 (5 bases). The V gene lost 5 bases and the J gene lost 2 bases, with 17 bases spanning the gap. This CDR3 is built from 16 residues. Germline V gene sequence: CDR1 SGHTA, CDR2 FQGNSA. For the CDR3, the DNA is TGTGCCAGCAGCCCCACGCCATGGGGCACCACAGATACGCAGTATTTT. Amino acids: CASSPTPWGTTDTQYF. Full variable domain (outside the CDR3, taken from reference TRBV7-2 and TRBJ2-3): GAGVSQSPSNKVTEKGKDVELRCDPISGHTALYWYRQSLGQGLEFLIYFQGNSAPDKSGLPSDRFSAERTGGSVSTLTIQRTQQEDSAVYLCASSPTPWGTTDTQYFGPGTRLTVL.

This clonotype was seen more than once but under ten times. The CDR3 reads CASKDRVSTDTQYF. CDR3 DNA sequence: TGCGCCAGCAAGGACAGGGTCAGCACAGATACGCAGTATTTT. The rearrangement links TRBV10-2 to TRBJ2-3, with 8 bases lining up with TRBD1. This CDR3 contains 14 residues. Germline CDR1 and CDR2: WSHSY and SAAADI. V lost 7 bases and J lost 0; bases outside the gene matches: 3.

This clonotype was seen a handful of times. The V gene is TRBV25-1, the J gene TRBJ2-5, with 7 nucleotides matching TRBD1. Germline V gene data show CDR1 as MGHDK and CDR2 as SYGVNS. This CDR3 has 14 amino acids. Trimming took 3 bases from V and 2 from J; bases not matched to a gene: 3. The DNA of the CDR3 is TGTGCCAGCAGTGAGACAGGGATACAAGAGACCCAGTACTTC. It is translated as CASSETGIQETQYF.

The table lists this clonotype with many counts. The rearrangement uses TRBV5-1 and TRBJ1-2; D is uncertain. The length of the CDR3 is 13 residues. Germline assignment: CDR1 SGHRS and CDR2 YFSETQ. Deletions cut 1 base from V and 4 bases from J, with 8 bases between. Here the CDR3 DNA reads TGCGCCAGCAGCTTGAAAAGAGGCTATGGCTACACCTTC. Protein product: CASSLKRGYGYTF.

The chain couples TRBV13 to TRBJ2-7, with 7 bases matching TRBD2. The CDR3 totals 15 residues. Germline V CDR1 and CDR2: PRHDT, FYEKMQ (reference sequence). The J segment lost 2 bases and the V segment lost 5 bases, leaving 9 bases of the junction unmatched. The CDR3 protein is CASSPKAGETYEQYF. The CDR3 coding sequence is TGTGCCAGCAGCCCCAAGGCGGGAGAGACCTACGAGCAGTACTTC.

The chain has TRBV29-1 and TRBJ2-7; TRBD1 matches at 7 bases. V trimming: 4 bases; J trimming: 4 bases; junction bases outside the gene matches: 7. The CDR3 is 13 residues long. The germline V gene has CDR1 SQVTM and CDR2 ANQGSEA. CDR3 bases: TGCAGCGTTGGGTGGGACAGCCGGTACGAGCAGTACTTC. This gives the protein CSVGWDSRYEQYF.

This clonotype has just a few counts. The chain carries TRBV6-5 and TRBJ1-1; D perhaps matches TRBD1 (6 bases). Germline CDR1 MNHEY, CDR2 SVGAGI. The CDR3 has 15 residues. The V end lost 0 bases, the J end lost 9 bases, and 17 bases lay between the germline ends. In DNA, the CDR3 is TGTGCCAGCAGTTACTCGCCAGGGGCGGGCTCCAAAGCTTTCTTT. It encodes CASSYSPGAGSKAFF.

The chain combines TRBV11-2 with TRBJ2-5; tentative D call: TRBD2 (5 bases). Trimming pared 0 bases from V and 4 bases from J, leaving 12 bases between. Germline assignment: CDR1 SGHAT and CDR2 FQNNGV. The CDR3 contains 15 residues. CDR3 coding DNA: TGTGCCAGCAGCTTAGATCCGAGGGATTCAGAGACCCAGTACTTC. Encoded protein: CASSLDPRDSETQYF.

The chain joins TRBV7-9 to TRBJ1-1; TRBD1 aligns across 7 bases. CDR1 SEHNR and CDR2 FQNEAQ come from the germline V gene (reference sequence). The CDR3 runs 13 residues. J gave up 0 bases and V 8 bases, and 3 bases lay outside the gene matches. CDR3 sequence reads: CASVTGLNTEAFF. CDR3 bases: TGTGCCAGCGTGACAGGGCTGAACACTGAAGCTTTCTTT.

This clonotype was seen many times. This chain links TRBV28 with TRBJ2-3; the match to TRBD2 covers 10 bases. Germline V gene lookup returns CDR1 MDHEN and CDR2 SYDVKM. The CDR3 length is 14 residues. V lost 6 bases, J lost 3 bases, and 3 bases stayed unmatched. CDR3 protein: CASRQREGTDTQYF. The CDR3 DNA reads TGTGCCAGCAGACAGCGGGAGGGAACAGATACGCAGTATTTT.

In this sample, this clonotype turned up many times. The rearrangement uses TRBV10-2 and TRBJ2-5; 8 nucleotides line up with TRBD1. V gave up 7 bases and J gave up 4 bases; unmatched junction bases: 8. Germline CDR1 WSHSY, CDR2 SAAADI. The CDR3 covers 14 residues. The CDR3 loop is CASTPDRVGETQYF. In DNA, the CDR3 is TGCGCCAGCACCCCGGACAGGGTAGGAGAGACCCAGTACTTC.

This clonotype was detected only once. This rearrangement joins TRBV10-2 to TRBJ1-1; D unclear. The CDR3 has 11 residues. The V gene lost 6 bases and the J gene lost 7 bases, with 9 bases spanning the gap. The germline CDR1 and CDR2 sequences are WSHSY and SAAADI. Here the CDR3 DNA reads TGCGCCAGCAGCGGACGTCTTGAAGCTTTCTTT. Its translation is CASSGRLEAFF.

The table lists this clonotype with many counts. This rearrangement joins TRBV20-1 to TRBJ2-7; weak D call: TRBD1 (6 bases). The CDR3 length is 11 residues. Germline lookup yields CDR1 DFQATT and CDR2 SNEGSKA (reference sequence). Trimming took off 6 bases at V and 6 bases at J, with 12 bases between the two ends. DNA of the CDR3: TGCAGTGCAACAGGGTTCGGCGAGCAGTACTTC. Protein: CSATGFGEQYF.

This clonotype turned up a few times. The CDR3 protein is CASSYSIWTLATNEKLFF. The CDR3 DNA reads TGTGCCAGCAGTTACTCGATCTGGACTTTAGCAACTAATGAAAAACTGTTTTTT. The gene calls are TRBV6-5 and TRBJ1-4, with unresolved D. Germline lookup yields CDR1 MNHEY and CDR2 SVGAGI. The CDR3 consists of 18 residues. The V gene lost 0 bases and the J gene lost 0 bases, with 14 bases spanning the gap.

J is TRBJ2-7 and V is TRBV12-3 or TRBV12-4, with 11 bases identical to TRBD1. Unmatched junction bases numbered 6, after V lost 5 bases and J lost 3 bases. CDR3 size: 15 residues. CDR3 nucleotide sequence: TGTGCCAGCAGTAGGGGACAGGGGGGCAACTACGAGCAGTACTTC. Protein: CASSRGQGGNYEQYF.

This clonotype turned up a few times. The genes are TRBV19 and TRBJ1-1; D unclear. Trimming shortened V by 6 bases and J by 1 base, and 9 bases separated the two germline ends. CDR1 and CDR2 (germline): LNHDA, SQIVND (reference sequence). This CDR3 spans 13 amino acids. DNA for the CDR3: TGTGCCAGTAGGGATCGGACGAACACTGAAGCTTTCTTT. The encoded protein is CASRDRTNTEAFF.

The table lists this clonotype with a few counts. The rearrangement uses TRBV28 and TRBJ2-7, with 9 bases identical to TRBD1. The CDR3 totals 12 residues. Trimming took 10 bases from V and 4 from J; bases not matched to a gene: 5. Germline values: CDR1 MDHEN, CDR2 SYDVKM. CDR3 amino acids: CATRDRVYEQYF. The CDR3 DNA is TGTGCCACCCGGGACAGGGTTTACGAGCAGTACTTC.

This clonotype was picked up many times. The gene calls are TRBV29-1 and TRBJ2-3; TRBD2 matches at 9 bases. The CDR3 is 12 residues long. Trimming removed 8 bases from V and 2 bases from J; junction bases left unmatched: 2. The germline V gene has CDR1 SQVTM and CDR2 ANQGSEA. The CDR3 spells CSSGGSTDTQYF. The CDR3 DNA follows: TGCAGCAGCGGGGGGTCCACAGATACGCAGTATTTT.

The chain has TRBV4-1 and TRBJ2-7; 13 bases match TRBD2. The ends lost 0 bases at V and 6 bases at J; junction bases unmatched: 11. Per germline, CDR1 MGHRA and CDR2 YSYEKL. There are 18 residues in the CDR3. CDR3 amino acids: CASSQDFRTSGGFAEQYF. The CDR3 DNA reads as TGCGCCAGCAGCCAAGATTTCCGGACTAGCGGGGGCTTCGCCGAGCAGTACTTC.